This record looks at one TCR beta chain sequence and its context. What it binds is unknown. Profiled with immunoSEQ multiplex PCR; TCRdb holds only in-frame clones, not every one. Among around 550,000 clones, roughly 96% were seen once, and the ten largest hold approximately 0.12%. Germline CDR1 is SGHTS and CDR2 is YDEGEE. This CDR3 contains 15 residues. The record originates from a study of shared clonotypes between healthy human individuals. Study in general: Researchers assigned three CD4 naive, three CD4 memory, two CD8 naive and one CD8 memory plate to each donor.

CD8 cells classed as naive were CD45RO-negative and positively selected for CCR7, excluding terminally differentiated effector memory CD45RA+ cells. HIV-negative, healthy adults without recent acute infections or vaccinations were the donors. Whole-study findings and limits: Collection of samples was limited to blood; tissue repertoires likely differ.

The sequence was obtained from a woman aged 25-40 years in good health. The chain is built from TRBV5-8 and TRBJ2-5, with 7 bases aligning to TRBD2. The closer fit of TRBJ2-7 to the DNA end suggests the J call may be wrong. Sequenced sample: naive CD8+ T cells sorted from blood. CDR3 loop: CASSLSGTTPYEQYF. CDR3 coding DNA: TGTGCCAGCAGCTTGAGCGGGACGACCCCCTACGAGCAGTACTTC.